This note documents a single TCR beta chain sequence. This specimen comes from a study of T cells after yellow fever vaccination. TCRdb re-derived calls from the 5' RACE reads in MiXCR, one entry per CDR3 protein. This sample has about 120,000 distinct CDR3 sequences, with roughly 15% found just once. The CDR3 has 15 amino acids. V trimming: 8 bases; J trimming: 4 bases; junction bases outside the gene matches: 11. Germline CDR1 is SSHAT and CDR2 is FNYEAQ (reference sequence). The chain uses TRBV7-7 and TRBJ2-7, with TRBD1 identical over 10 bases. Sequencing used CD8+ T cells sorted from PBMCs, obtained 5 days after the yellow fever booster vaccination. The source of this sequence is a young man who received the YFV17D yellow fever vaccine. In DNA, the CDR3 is TGTGCCAGCGAGCCCCCCGGGACAGGGGTTTACGAGCAGTACTTC. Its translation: CASEPPGTGVYEQYF.